These T cell receptor beta chains were read from a single sample in a study of cytomegalovirus exposure and HLA in healthy donors. Assay: immunoSEQ multiplex PCR; the TCRdb copy retains only in-frame clones and omits some. The sample has around 300,000 clones, 80% to 90% seen once; the top ten hold roughly 1%. The sample taken for sequencing was PBMCs. These receptors originate from a woman aged 18 to 35 in good health and CMV-seronegative. Each CDR3 is given with its conserved first and last residue. D genes are given only for firm matches. A row's size may be missing; if present it is once, few, many or a size class.

j_call v_call clone_size d_call cdr3_nt cdr3_aa
TRBJ1-6 TRBV5-1 once - TGCGCCAGCAGCTTGGGGATGGGGCTCTATAATTCACCCCTCCACTTT CASSLGMGLYNSPLHF
TRBJ1-6 TRBV6-6 few TRBD1 TGTGCCAGCAAACAGGACAGGGGCGGCAATTCACCCCTCCACTTT CASKQDRGGNSPLHF
TRBJ2-1 TRBV9 - - TGTGCCAGCAGCGGGCCGGACGGGAGCTCCTACAATGAGCAGTTCTTC CASSGPDGSSYNEQFF
TRBJ2-7 TRBV4-1 - TRBD2 TGCGCCAGCAGCCTCCAGTCGGGGGGAGGGCCTTACGAGCAGTACTTC CASSLQSGGGPYEQYF
TRBJ2-3 TRBV6-5 - - TGTGCCAGCAGCCTTGGACTCAGCACAGATACGCAGTATTTT CASSLGLSTDTQYF
TRBJ1-5 TRBV5-6 - TRBD1 TGTGCCAGCAGCGCCGGGACAGGATTTTATCAGCCCCAGCATTTT CASSAGTGFYQPQHF
TRBJ2-7 TRBV27 - TRBD2 TGTGCCAGCAGTTTGGCGCGGGAGATGCTCGAGCAGTACTTC CASSLAREMLEQYF
TRBJ2-3 TRBV4-3 once TRBD2 TGCGCCAGCAGCCATGTTCTAGCGGGGGAAGCAGATACGCAGTATTTT CASSHVLAGEADTQYF
TRBJ2-7 TRBV19 - TRBD1 TGTGCCAGTAGTATTAGTCGGACAGGGGGTGAAGAGCAGTACTTC CASSISRTGGEEQYF
TRBJ2-3 TRBV5-1 - TRBD2 TGCGCCAGCAGCCAGCATTCGACTAGCGGGATTACAAGCACAGATACGCAGTATTTT CASSQHSTSGITSTDTQYF
TRBJ1-2 TRBV27 once - TGTGCCAGCAGTTTAGCCGGCAGACGGGATGGCTACACCTTC CASSLAGRRDGYTF
TRBJ1-2 TRBV4-1 - TRBD1 TGCGCCAGCAGCACACGGGACAGGGAAAAGAACTATGGCTACACCTTC CASSTRDREKNYGYTF
TRBJ2-7 TRBV7-3 - - TGTGCCAGCAGCCCCATAGGTCAGGGGCCCTCCTACGAGCAGTACTTC CASSPIGQGPSYEQYF
TRBJ2-3 TRBV7-2 - TRBD2 TGTGCCAGCAGCAAACAAACTAGCGATACCACAGATACGCAGTATTTT CASSKQTSDTTDTQYF
TRBJ2-6 TRBV10-1 - - TGCGCCAGCACCAAGGGAGGGGGATCCGGGGCCAACGTCCTGACTTTC CASTKGGGSGANVLTF
TRBJ1-1 TRBV7-9 - - TGTGCCAGCAGCTTAGAAAGGGTACAGGCTGCTTTCTTT CASSLERVQAAFF
TRBJ1-1 TRBV4-3 - - TGCGCCAGCAGCCAATTACCGGGGGGCACTGAAGCTTTCTTT CASSQLPGGTEAFF
TRBJ1-1 TRBV5-4 - - TGTGCCAGCAGCTTGATCTCGGGGGGAACTTTCTTT CASSLISGGTFF
TRBJ2-7 TRBV9 - TRBD2 TGTGCCAGCAGCAAGGGACTAGCGGGAGGGCCCTACGAGCAGTACTTC CASSKGLAGGPYEQYF
TRBJ1-5 TRBV4-1 - - TGCGCCAGCAGCCAAGGAGACTCGGGATATCAGCCCCAGCATTTT CASSQGDSGYQPQHF
TRBJ1-6 TRBV11-2 few - TGTGCCAGCCGCGACCCAGGGCGTAATTCACCCCTCCACTTT CASRDPGRNSPLHF
TRBJ1-3 TRBV29-1 once - TGCAGCGTCGGGTCCTCTGGAAACACCATATATTTT CSVGSSGNTIYF
TRBJ2-3 TRBV27 - TRBD1 TGTGCCAGCAGTTCGACAGGGGTCCAGGTCACAGATACGCAGTATTTT CASSSTGVQVTDTQYF
TRBJ2-7 TRBV6-6 - - TGTGCCAGCAGCCGGGACTGGAACTACGAGCAGTACTTC CASSRDWNYEQYF
TRBJ2-3 TRBV5-6 - TRBD1 TGTGCCAGCAGCTGGACAGGGGTCTCATATTTT CASSWTGVSYF
TRBJ2-1 TRBV18 - TRBD2 TGTGCCAGCTCACCGGGACTAGCGGGAGGAAATGGGTACAATGAGCAGTTCTTC CASSPGLAGGNGYNEQFF